This T cell receptor (beta chain) was retrieved from a study of post-analysis software for immune sequencing data. Overall study findings and caveats: Under F measure analysis, samples from one preparation batch co-clustered strongly. Compared with controls, patients showed significantly lower normalized Chao1 diversity. Controls had lower frequencies than patients of about 5 TRBV segments, which included TRBV5-6, TRBV5-1 and TRBV20-1.

V gave up 6 bases and J gave up 4 bases, with 9 bases separating them. CDR3 length equals 12 residues. Germline V CDR1 and CDR2: MNHEY, SVGAGI. cDNA libraries of TCR beta carried unique molecular identifiers. Out of roughly 0.85 to 11 million T cells, a few hundred thousand cDNA molecules were generated. TCRdb re-called the PCR reads through MiXCR, storing one row per CDR3 protein. The sample consists of roughly 730,000 distinct CDR3 sequences, roughly 27% of them appearing once. This clonotype was picked up a small number of times. No antigen is known for it. The sequence was collected from a girl aged 10 to 17 with multiple sclerosis. Sequencing was performed on blood. The rearrangement links TRBV6-5 to TRBJ1-2; D gene unclear. DNA of the CDR3: TGTGCCAGCAGAAACCGGGCCTATGGCTACACCTTC. It codes for CASRNRAYGYTF.